These 18 T cell receptor beta chains came from one sample sequenced in a study of cytomegalovirus exposure and HLA in healthy donors. The PCR employed 60 Vbeta primers together with 13 Jbeta primers. Assay used: immunoSEQ multiplex PCR; TCRdb lists only in-frame clones, some missing. The sample contains about 130,000 clones, around 81% of which appear only once. The sample comprised PBMCs. These receptors all stem from a man younger than 30 in good health and CMV-seronegative.

This chain links TRBV28 with TRBJ1-1; D call uncertain. The germline V gene has CDR1 MDHEN and CDR2 SYDVKM. V lost 7 bases to trimming and J lost 0 bases, with 9 bases between them. The CDR3 has 13 amino acids. The CDR3 spells CASTSPLNTEAFF. The DNA of the CDR3 is TGTGCCAGCACAAGCCCCTTGAACACTGAAGCTTTCTTT.

The chain has TRBV4-1 and TRBJ1-2; 10 nucleotides agree with TRBD1. CDR3 length equals 13 residues. V shed 0 bases and J 12 bases; nucleotides not matched to a gene: 4. Germline V lookup: CDR1 MGHRA, CDR2 YSYEKL. The CDR3 protein is CASSQDQGTGDTF. Written as DNA, the CDR3 is TGCGCCAGCAGCCAAGATCAAGGGACAGGGGACACCTTC.

CDR3 in DNA: TGCGCCAGCAGTGAGTCGGGGACTTTCGAAGCTTTCTTT. It is translated as CASSESGTFEAFF. The V call is TRBV10-2, the J call TRBJ1-1; D possibly corresponds to TRBD1 (5 bases). The germline V and J ends were trimmed by 0 bases and 8 bases, with 10 bases remaining between them. CDR3 length: 13 amino acids. Germline CDR1 WSHSY, CDR2 SAAADI.

DNA for the CDR3: TGTGCCTGGAGGACTTTTTCCCTAGAGGGCTACACCTTC. Protein sequence: CAWRTFSLEGYTF. The rearrangement links TRBV30 to TRBJ1-2; D unresolved. The CDR3 runs 13 residues. Per the germline V gene, CDR1 is GTSNPN and CDR2 is SVGIG (reference sequence). V shed 3 bases and J shed 8 bases, with 16 bases lying between them.

The chain employs TRBV4-3 and TRBJ2-3, with a possible D match to TRBD2 (7 bases). Germline CDR1 and CDR2: LGHNA and YSLEER. Trimming pared 0 bases from V and 5 bases from J, leaving 15 bases between. There are 16 residues in the CDR3. The CDR3 loop reads CASSQEGGGMGDTQYF. CDR3 in DNA: TGCGCCAGCAGCCAAGAAGGGGGGGGAATGGGAGATACGCAGTATTTT.

The chain has TRBV15 and TRBJ1-3; D is unresolved. V was pared by 5 bases and J by 0 bases, with 11 bases between. The CDR3 contains 15 residues. Germline V CDR1 and CDR2: LNHNV, YYDKDF (reference sequence). CDR3 protein: CATSDGSLSGNTIYF. CDR3 in DNA: TGTGCCACCAGCGATGGTTCACTCTCTGGAAACACCATATATTTT.

The chain uses TRBV5-1 and TRBJ2-1; 7 bases are shared with TRBD1. J lost 4 bases, V lost 2 bases, and 12 bases had no gene match. Germline V CDR1 and CDR2: SGHRS, YFSETQ. The CDR3 consists of 17 residues. The CDR3 region is CASSLHTGATNYNEQFF. CDR3 DNA: TGCGCCAGCAGCTTACATACAGGGGCGACCAATTACAATGAGCAGTTCTTC.

The chain recombines TRBV27 with TRBJ2-2; D gene uncertain. Trimming shortened V by 3 bases and J by 4 bases, and 6 bases separated the two germline ends. This CDR3 spans 13 amino acids. Germline CDR1 is MNHEY and CDR2 is SMNVEV (reference sequence). CDR3: CASSFYSTGELFF. For the CDR3, the DNA is TGTGCCAGCAGTTTCTACAGCACCGGGGAGCTGTTTTTT.

This clone is a singleton in its sample. The CDR3 DNA reads TGTGCCAGCAGCTTGCCATCCCTCAGGGGAAAAGAGACCCAGTACTTC. Translated: CASSLPSLRGKETQYF. The chain joins TRBV5-4 to TRBJ2-5; tentatively, D is TRBD1 (6 bases). The V end was cut by 1 base, the J end by 3 bases, with 16 bases between. Per the germline V gene, CDR1 is SGHNT and CDR2 is YYREEE (reference sequence). CDR3 size: 16 residues.

The table lists this clone with a count of one. V usage is TRBV15 and J usage is TRBJ1-1; possible D gene TRBD1, 5 bases. CDR3 length equals 13 residues. Looked up from germline, CDR1 is LNHNV and CDR2 is YYDKDF (reference sequence). With 3 bases removed from V and 3 bases from J, the gap between germline ends came to 8 bases. The CDR3 protein is CATSSGGDTEAFF. Written as DNA, the CDR3 is TGTGCCACCAGCAGCGGGGGAGACACTGAAGCTTTCTTT.

V is TRBV28 and J is TRBJ2-7; D may be TRBD2 (5 bases). There are 13 residues in the CDR3. Germline V gene lookup returns CDR1 MDHEN and CDR2 SYDVKM. Trimming left V 7 bases short and J 5 bases short, with 15 bases between. CDR3: CASTSGNLHEQYF. CDR3 sequence (DNA): TGTGCCAGCACCTCCGGGAATCTCCACGAGCAGTACTTC.

V usage is TRBV30 and J usage is TRBJ1-6; D gene unclear. Per germline, CDR1 GTSNPN and CDR2 SVGIG (reference sequence). Trimming pared 3 bases from V and 7 bases from J, leaving 10 bases between. The CDR3 runs to 13 residues. As DNA, the CDR3 is TGTGCCTGGAGGGGGTCGGGGAATTCACCCCTCCACTTT. As protein: CAWRGSGNSPLHF.

J is TRBJ2-1 and V is TRBV7-9, with D uncertain. Germline V gene lookup returns CDR1 SEHNR and CDR2 FQNEAQ (reference sequence). V gave up 11 bases and J gave up 4 bases, with 12 bases separating them. CDR3 length: 12 residues. The CDR3 here is CASRRPYNEQFF. In DNA form, the CDR3 reads TGTGCCTCTAGGAGACCTTACAATGAGCAGTTCTTC.

Only one count was recorded for this clone. The rearrangement links TRBV11-2 to TRBJ2-7; 9 nucleotides line up with TRBD1. V trimming: 5 bases; J trimming: 6 bases; junction bases outside the gene matches: 5. Per the germline V gene, CDR1 is SGHAT and CDR2 is FQNNGV. The CDR3 covers 13 residues. The CDR3 is CASSPGTGFEQYF. The CDR3 nucleotides are TGTGCCAGCAGCCCCGGGACAGGGTTCGAGCAGTACTTC.

The V call is TRBV30, the J call TRBJ1-6, with D unresolved. Germline values: CDR1 GTSNPN, CDR2 SVGIG (reference sequence). Between the trimmed V and J ends, which lost 0 bases and 12 bases, there was a span of 18 bases. The CDR3 is made up of 15 amino acids. The CDR3 region is CAWSVPRTGVGPLHF. The CDR3 bases are TGTGCCTGGAGTGTACCCCGGACCGGGGTTGGACCCCTCCACTTT. Full variable domain (outside the CDR3, taken from reference TRBV30 and TRBJ1-6): SQTIHQWPATLVQPVGSPLSLECTVEGTSNPNLYWYRQAAGRGLQLLFYSVGIGQISSEVPQNLSASRPQDRQFILSSKKLLLSDSGFYLCAWSVPRTGVGPLHFGNGTRLTVT.

Written as DNA, the CDR3 is TGTGCCAGTACCGACAGGGGCCATAATTCACCCCTCCACTTT. It encodes CASTDRGHNSPLHF. The chain joins TRBV19 to TRBJ1-6; 8 bases match TRBD1. There are 14 residues in the CDR3. CDR1 and CDR2 (germline): LNHDA, SQIVND (reference sequence). Trimming cost V 7 bases and J 5 bases; bases outside gene matches: 4. The entire variable domain, with the rest obtained from reference TRBV19 and TRBJ1-6, is as follows: DGGITQSPKYLFRKEGQNVTLSCEQNLNHDAMYWYRQDPGQGLRLIYYSQIVNDFQKGDIAEGYSVSREKKESFPLTVTSAQKNPTAFYLCASTDRGHNSPLHFGNGTRLTVT.

The chain links TRBV7-8 to TRBJ2-3; D is uncertain. The CDR3 length is 15 residues. Germline-derived CDR1 and CDR2 are SGHVS and FQNEAQ. Trimming shortened V by 5 bases and J by 0 bases, and 12 bases separated the two germline ends. The CDR3 reads CASSRGRVSTDTQYF. CDR3 sequence (DNA): TGTGCCAGCAGCCGTGGTCGGGTAAGCACAGATACGCAGTATTTT.

V and J are TRBV5-6 and TRBJ2-2; TRBD2 agrees at 8 bases. The CDR3 is made up of 17 amino acids. The germline CDR1 and CDR2 sequences are SGHDT and YYEEEE. V shed 1 base, J shed 3 bases, and the junction held 8 bases outside the gene matches. The CDR3 coding sequence is TGTGCCAGCAGCTTGAACGCGGGGGGCTGGGACACCGGGGAGCTGTTTTTT. Translated: CASSLNAGGWDTGELFF.